This is a list of T cell receptor beta chains from one sample in a study of response to subunit inactivated influenza vaccine. Using its own MiXCR run on the RT-PCR reads, TCRdb lists one record per CDR3 protein. The sample lists roughly 460,000 distinct CDR3 sequences, roughly 11% occurring once. The material sequenced was PBMCs from blood, taken 40 to 50 days after vaccination. The receptors shown here come from a man between 50 and 59 years old who received an inactivated influenza vaccine. Each CDR3 is given with its conserved first and last residue. D genes are given only for firm matches. Clone size appears in some rows only: once, few, many, or a class for an expanded clone.

j_call v_call clone_size d_call cdr3_nt cdr3_aa
TRBJ2-7 TRBV14 many . TGTGCCAGCAGCCGTCAGGGAATTTCCTACGAGCAGTACTTC CASSRQGISYEQYF
TRBJ1-1 TRBV7-9 . . TGTGCCAGCAGCCCCCAAAGGGGGTCTGGCACTGAAGCTTTCTTT CASSPQRGSGTEAFF
TRBJ1-1 TRBV29-1 . . TGCAGCTCTCTAACGGAGAACACTGAAGCTTTCTTT CSSLTENTEAFF
TRBJ2-6 TRBV11-2 few . TGTGCCAGCAGCTTAGGCGGTTTAAGGGGGGTCTTCTCTGGGGCCAACGTCCTGACTTTC CASSLGGLRGVFSGANVLTF
TRBJ2-1 TRBV7-8 many . TGTGCCAGCAGCTTACTGGTACATGAGCAGTTCTTC CASSLLVHEQFF
TRBJ1-1 TRBV29-1 many TRBD1 TGCAGCGTTGATCTGGGGTTGAGGACAGGGGAAGCTTTCTTT CSVDLGLRTGEAFF
TRBJ2-3 TRBV5-1 few . TGCGCCAGCAGAGTTGCCCTAGATACGCAGTATTTT CASRVALDTQYF
TRBJ1-5 TRBV12-3/TRBV12-4 few TRBD1 TGTGCCAGCAGACTTGGACAGGGGCATCAGCCCCAGCATTTT CASRLGQGHQPQHF
TRBJ2-5 TRBV9 few . TGTGCCAGCGGGCATGGGGCTAGCCAAGAGACCCAGTACTTC CASGHGASQETQYF
TRBJ1-2 TRBV4-3 . . TGCGCCAGCAGCCAGGGTCTAGAGTATGGCTACACCTTC CASSQGLEYGYTF
TRBJ1-5 TRBV12-3/TRBV12-4 few . TGTGCCAGCAGTTTCCGGGGTTGGGAGCCCCAGCATTTT CASSFRGWEPQHF
TRBJ2-3 TRBV9 . TRBD2 TGTGCCAGCAGCGTAGAGGGGCTAGCGGGGAGAAGGAATACGCAGTATTTT CASSVEGLAGRRNTQYF
TRBJ2-5 TRBV6-2/TRBV6-3 . . TGTGCCAGCGATGAAGGGGTCCGGGAGACCCAGTACTTC CASDEGVRETQYF
TRBJ1-2 TRBV10-1 . . TGCGCCAGCAGTGACTCGGCGAACTCTGGCTACACCTTC CASSDSANSGYTF
TRBJ2-3 TRBV6-1 few TRBD2 TGTGCCAGCACCCAGACTAGCGGCACAGATACGCAGTATTTT CASTQTSGTDTQYF
TRBJ2-2 TRBV5-6 many . TGTGCCAGCAGCTGGCAGGGCGGTAGTAACACCGGGGAGCTGTTTTTT CASSWQGGSNTGELFF